This T cell receptor beta chain was sequenced for a study of untreated major depressive disorder. Study observations and caveats: Sequencing comparisons covered only three preselected Vbeta families. Compared with controls, depressed patients showed more TRBV05-01 (Vbeta 5.1) usage in CD4+ T cells.

This CDR3 is 12 amino acids long. Trimming took 3 bases from V and 12 from J; bases not matched to a gene: 4. In germline, CDR1 is MGHRA, CDR2 YSYEKL. The data were produced by immunoSEQ multiplex PCR, yet TCRdb's version contains in-frame clones alone and is incomplete. This table has nearly 20,000 clones, 70% to 90% appearing once. On this clone itself: What it recognizes is unknown.

Participants with major medical conditions, Axis I/II comorbidities, regular medication or illicit drug use were excluded. Typically around 94% of enriched cells were CD4+. The sequenced material came from CD4+ T cells from PBMCs. The chain links TRBV4-1 to TRBJ2-1, with TRBD1 identical over 8 bases. The source is a woman in her twenties or thirties in good health. The CDR3 coding sequence is TGCGCCAGCAGCCAGGACACAGGGGGGCAGTTCTTC. This gives the protein CASSQDTGGQFF.